The 28 T cell receptor beta chains given below trace back to one sample, sequenced in a study of beta chain features in type 1 diabetes. Their cognate antigens are unknown. Expressed TCRB transcripts were sequenced because the entire RNA isolate underwent reverse transcription. Clones were read by immunoSEQ multiplex PCR, and TCRdb kept only the in-frame ones, dropping some. The sample lists under 200,000 clones; around 8% were seen once. Whole-study findings and limits: Researchers report that Type 1 diabetes patients had moderately but significantly shorter TCRB CDR3s across all four CD4+ subsets.

Sequencing used central memory CD4+ T cells from blood. Receptors originate from a young woman with type 1 diabetes.

The V call is TRBV5-1, the J call TRBJ1-5; D not resolved. V shed 4 bases and J shed 0 bases, with 11 bases lying between them. Germline values: CDR1 SGHRS, CDR2 YFSETQ. The CDR3 is made up of 15 amino acids. The CDR3 sequence is CASSANGYSNQPQHF. In DNA, the CDR3 is TGCGCCAGCAGCGCCAACGGGTATAGCAATCAGCCCCAGCATTTT.

This clone was recorded a few times. The chain combines TRBV6-1 with TRBJ2-7; D is unresolved. V gave up 2 bases and J gave up 3 bases, with 8 bases separating them. The CDR3 loop spans 13 amino acids. Germline V gives CDR1 MNHNS, CDR2 SASEGT. CDR3 sequence: CASSEMAGYEQYF. DNA for the CDR3: TGTGCCAGCAGTGAAATGGCAGGCTACGAGCAGTACTTC.

The chain is built from TRBV14 and TRBJ1-5, with 7 positions matching TRBD1. The CDR3 sequence is 15 residues long. Germline V gene sequence: CDR1 SGHDN, CDR2 FVKESK. V lost 4 bases, J lost 5 bases, and 8 bases stayed unmatched. This CDR3 reads CASSLSQGNYQPQHF. For the CDR3, the DNA is TGTGCCAGCAGCCTTTCACAGGGGAACTATCAGCCCCAGCATTTT.

The chain joins TRBV28 to TRBJ2-7, with D possibly matching TRBD2 (7 bases). CDR3 size: 14 residues. Trimming removed 7 bases at V and 4 bases at J, with 17 bases between. From germline, CDR1 is MDHEN and CDR2 SYDVKM. CDR3 residues: CASTRASGQYEQYF. CDR3 nucleotides: TGTGCCAGCACTCGGGCTAGCGGACAGTACGAGCAGTACTTC.

The chain carries TRBV2 and TRBJ2-3; weak D call: TRBD1 (6 bases). The CDR3 covers 14 residues. Germline V gives CDR1 SNHLY, CDR2 FYNNEI. Trimming pared 7 bases from V and 2 bases from J, leaving 13 bases between. The CDR3 DNA follows: TGTGCCAGCAACCCACAGGGCCCCACAGATACGCAGTATTTT. Its translation: CASNPQGPTDTQYF.

The V call is TRBV6-1, the J call TRBJ2-5; a weak D match, TRBD1 (5 bases). V lost 6 bases, J lost 7 bases, and 15 bases lay in between. The CDR3 is made up of 13 amino acids. Germline CDR1 MNHNS, CDR2 SASEGT. For the CDR3, the DNA is TGTGCCAGCAGCCAGGGTGTTGTTGGGACCCAGTACTTC. The encoded protein is CASSQGVVGTQYF.

The chain uses TRBV9 and TRBJ1-5, with D possibly TRBD1 on 6 matching bases. V was shortened by 2 bases and J by 3 bases, with 12 bases between the two germline ends. The length of the CDR3 is 15 residues. In germline, CDR1 is SGDLS, CDR2 YYNGEE. The CDR3 region has the DNA TGTGCCAGCAGCGTTAGGGGACAAACCAATCAGCCCCAGCATTTT. Its protein product is CASSVRGQTNQPQHF. Based on the CDR3 plus reference TRBV9 and TRBJ1-5, the full variable domain is DSGVTQTPKHLITATGQRVTLRCSPRSGDLSVYWYQQSLDQGLQFLIQYYNGEERAKGNILERFSAQQFPDLHSELNLSSLELGDSALYFCASSVRGQTNQPQHFGDGTRLSIL.

This clone has just a few counts. CDR3 DNA: TGTGCCAGCAGCTCTACAGGGTCAGATACGCAGTATTTT. It yields the protein CASSSTGSDTQYF. The chain recombines TRBV5-4 with TRBJ2-3; possibly TRBD1 for D (6 bases). The germline V gene encodes CDR1 SGHNT and CDR2 YYREEE (reference sequence). Trimming removed 3 bases at V and 4 bases at J, with 9 bases between. The CDR3 consists of 13 residues.

In this sample, this clone turned up a few times. The chain combines TRBV6-5 with TRBJ2-7; D not certain. Germline lookup yields CDR1 MNHEY and CDR2 SVGAGI. Between the trimmed V and J ends, which lost 0 bases and 6 bases, there was a span of 12 bases. The CDR3 loop spans 14 amino acids. This CDR3 reads CASSYSRYAPEQYF. Here the CDR3 DNA reads TGTGCCAGCAGTTACTCGAGGTACGCACCCGAGCAGTACTTC.

The chain has TRBV28 and TRBJ2-5; 8 bases agree with TRBD1. The CDR3 consists of 14 residues. After removal of 5 bases from V and 11 bases from J, the junction contained 13 bases not matched to a gene. Germline V gene lookup returns CDR1 MDHEN and CDR2 SYDVKM. The CDR3 DNA reads TGTGCCAGCAGTAGTGGACAGGGTCCGCGAGAGCAGTACTTC. The encoded protein is CASSSGQGPREQYF.

V is TRBV6-5 and J is TRBJ1-2; D not certain. There are 12 residues in the CDR3. Trimming stripped 0 bases from V and 8 bases from J, with 7 bases between. CDR1 and CDR2 (germline): MNHEY, SVGAGI. Here the CDR3 reads CASSYSNGGYTF. Here the CDR3 DNA reads TGTGCCAGCAGTTACTCGAACGGGGGCTACACCTTC.

The V gene is TRBV7-9, the J gene TRBJ2-1; 7 nucleotides agree with TRBD2. CDR3 size: 16 residues. Trimming removed 6 bases from V and 0 bases from J; junction bases left unmatched: 8. Per the germline V gene, CDR1 is SEHNR and CDR2 is FQNEAQ (reference sequence). This CDR3 is CASREREISSYNEQFF. CDR3 coding DNA: TGTGCCAGCAGGGAGCGGGAAATTAGCTCCTACAATGAGCAGTTCTTC.

This clone came up a few times. The rearrangement links TRBV29-1 to TRBJ2-7; TRBD1 is a possible D gene (6 bases). V was pared by 7 bases and J by 0 bases, with 13 bases between. The length of the CDR3 is 13 residues. CDR1 is SQVTM, CDR2 ANQGSEA, per germline. The DNA for the CDR3 is TGCAGCGGGTCGACAGGAGTCTCCTACGAGCAGTACTTC. It is translated as CSGSTGVSYEQYF.

This clone came up a few times. The V gene is TRBV7-6, the J gene TRBJ2-1; TRBD1 is a possible D gene (6 bases). Trimming removed 5 bases at V and 0 bases at J, with 11 bases between. Germline values: CDR1 SGHVS, CDR2 FNYEAQ. The CDR3 totals 15 residues. The CDR3 is CASSRGQSSYNEQFF. The CDR3 bases are TGTGCCAGCAGCCGCGGACAGAGCTCCTACAATGAGCAGTTCTTC.

This clone was seen a few times. The chain recombines TRBV7-9 with TRBJ1-5, with D tentatively TRBD1 (5 bases). V lost 3 bases, J lost 2 bases, and 11 bases lay in between. Per the germline V gene, CDR1 is SEHNR and CDR2 is FQNEAQ (reference sequence). The CDR3 spans 15 residues. DNA of the CDR3: TGTGCCAGCAGCTTGGGGGGAGTAGGCAATCAGCCCCAGCATTTT. Residues: CASSLGGVGNQPQHF.

This clone was observed at least ten times. The chain links TRBV7-2 to TRBJ2-7; tentatively, D is TRBD1 (6 bases). The germline V gene has CDR1 SGHTA and CDR2 FQGNSA. This CDR3 has 13 amino acids. V was shortened by 5 bases and J by 5 bases, with 13 bases between the two germline ends. The CDR3 nucleotides read TGTGCCAGCAGCCCACAGGGTTTAGACGAGCAGTACTTC. It specifies CASSPQGLDEQYF.

In this sample, this clone turned up a few times. J is TRBJ2-3 and V is TRBV28; D remains ambiguous. The germline V gene encodes CDR1 MDHEN and CDR2 SYDVKM. The CDR3 consists of 14 residues. V was cut by 1 base and J by 2 bases, with 7 bases left in between. Here the CDR3 reads CASSLSDSTDTQYF. In DNA form, the CDR3 reads TGTGCCAGCAGTTTATCTGACTCCACAGATACGCAGTATTTT.

V gene TRBV7-2 combines with J gene TRBJ2-1; weak D call: TRBD1 (6 bases). Germline assignment: CDR1 SGHTA and CDR2 FQGNSA. V shed 2 bases and J shed 9 bases, with 20 bases lying between them. The CDR3 covers 16 residues. The CDR3 DNA sequence: TGTGCCAGCAGCTTATTGGGGGCCCGGATTATCGGTGAGCAGTTCTTC. Residues: CASSLLGARIIGEQFF.

The rearrangement joins TRBV5-1 to TRBJ1-3; tentative D call: TRBD1 (5 bases). Germline values: CDR1 SGHRS, CDR2 YFSETQ. V was cut by 0 bases and J by 0 bases, with 16 bases left in between. The CDR3 totals 18 residues. The CDR3 region has the DNA TGCGCCAGCAGCTTGGAGCCCCAGGGTTGGCTCTCTGGAAACACCATATATTTT. As protein: CASSLEPQGWLSGNTIYF.

This clone was seen only a few times. J is TRBJ2-3 and V is TRBV14; 8 bases map to TRBD2. J was trimmed by 14 bases and V by 0 bases; bases with no gene match: 7. CDR3 length: 13 residues. The germline V gene encodes CDR1 SGHDN and CDR2 FVKESK. CDR3 nucleotides: TGTGCCAGCAGCCAAGACGGAGCGGGGGTGCGGTATTTT. Translating gives CASSQDGAGVRYF.

V and J are TRBV7-8 and TRBJ2-1; D not resolved. V lost 1 base, J lost 7 bases, and 8 bases lay in between. Germline lookup yields CDR1 SGHVS and CDR2 FQNEAQ. The CDR3 is 13 residues long. CDR3 nucleotides: TGTGCCAGCAGCTTAGTTCAGGATAATGAGCAGTTCTTC. Translation: CASSLVQDNEQFF.

This rearrangement joins TRBV18 to TRBJ2-5; D is perhaps TRBD1 (6 bases). This CDR3 comprises 12 residues. Trimming cost V 2 bases and J 7 bases, with 8 bases left between them. CDR1 and CDR2 from the germline V gene are KGHSH and LQKENI. As DNA, the CDR3 is TGTGCCAGCTCACCAGGGGGCCGGACCCAGTACTTC. Translating it yields CASSPGGRTQYF.

The chain links TRBV4-2 to TRBJ1-5, with D perhaps matching TRBD1 (5 bases). Germline V CDR1 and CDR2: LGHNA, YNFKEQ. V dropped 0 bases and J dropped 0 bases, with 9 bases sitting between them. This CDR3 region has 16 residues. CDR3 region: CASSQEIRDSNQPQHF. As DNA, the CDR3 is TGTGCCAGCAGCCAAGAGATCAGGGATAGCAATCAGCCCCAGCATTTT.

The genes are TRBV7-3 and TRBJ1-1; 8 nucleotides line up with TRBD1. Germline V gene data show CDR1 as SGHTA and CDR2 as FQGTGA. With 5 bases clipped from V and 3 bases from J, the junction kept 5 bases outside the gene matches. The CDR3 is made up of 14 amino acids. The DNA for the CDR3 is TGTGCCAGCAGCGCCCAACAGGGGGACACTGAAGCTTTCTTT. Translating gives CASSAQQGDTEAFF.

The table lists this clone with a few counts. The chain joins TRBV29-1 to TRBJ1-2, with 9 nucleotides matching TRBD1. The CDR3 runs 13 residues. V shed 6 bases, J shed 7 bases, and the junction held 9 bases outside the gene matches. Germline V gene lookup returns CDR1 SQVTM and CDR2 ANQGSEA. CDR3 nucleotides: TGCAGCGTGAGGACAGGGGCTCGGCCTGGCTACACCTTC. Its translation: CSVRTGARPGYTF.

In this sample, this clone turned up a few times. The V and J genes are TRBV7-2 and TRBJ2-4, with D possibly matching TRBD2 (6 bases). Germline V CDR1 and CDR2: SGHTA, FQGNSA. The CDR3 length is 13 residues. V lost 1 base and J lost 8, with 9 bases in between. The DNA of the CDR3 is TGTGCCAGCAGCTTAGGAGGGGAGGACATTCAGTACTTC. As protein: CASSLGGEDIQYF. Filled out from reference TRBV7-2 and TRBJ2-4, the complete variable domain reads GAGVSQSPSNKVTEKGKDVELRCDPISGHTALYWYRQSLGQGLEFLIYFQGNSAPDKSGLPSDRFSAERTGGSVSTLTIQRTQQEDSAVYLCASSLGGEDIQYFGAGTRLSVL.

V is TRBV11-3 and J is TRBJ2-1; TRBD2 might be the D (5 bases). Trimming shortened V by 5 bases and J by 9 bases, and 11 bases separated the two germline ends. The length of the CDR3 is 12 residues. Germline V CDR1 and CDR2: SGHNT, YENEEA. The CDR3: CASSLRRGEQFF. In nucleotides, the CDR3 is TGTGCCAGCAGCCTCCGCCGGGGTGAGCAGTTCTTC.

This clone was detected a few times. In DNA, the CDR3 is TGTGCCAGCAGCATTATGCGGACAGCCTCCTACACCTTC. Protein: CASSIMRTASYTF. V gene TRBV13 combines with J gene TRBJ1-2, with D possibly matching TRBD1 (6 bases). V was clipped by 5 bases and J by 10 bases, with 17 bases between them. CDR3 length: 13 amino acids. The V gene's germline CDR1 is PRHDT and CDR2 FYEKMQ (reference sequence).